The 19 T cell receptor beta chains reported below all come from one sample, sequenced in a study of patients and donors after allogeneic stem cell transplantation. TCRdb used MiXCR to reprocess the RT-PCR reads, holding one entry per CDR3 protein. The data hold 900,000 to 1,000,000 distinct CDR3 sequences, with 15% to 20% observed a single time. Sequenced input: blood, either unsorted or a sorted T cell fraction (not recorded which). These receptors were collected from a human donor who was either an allogeneic HSCT recipient or a stem cell or donor lymphocyte infusion donor (not recorded which). It is not recorded whose cells these are; they may come from a transplant donor.

This clonotype was counted a few times. The rearrangement links TRBV6-2 or TRBV6-3 to TRBJ2-1, with a possible D match to TRBD1 (5 bases). There are 16 residues in the CDR3. Germline assignment: CDR1 MNHEY and CDR2 SVGEGT. V dropped 0 bases and J dropped 1 base, with 10 bases sitting between them. CDR3 loop: CASSYSKGLSYNEQFF. In DNA, the CDR3 is TGTGCCAGCAGTTACTCGAAGGGGCTGTCCTACAATGAGCAGTTCTTC.

The CDR3 loop is CASSSRWGQQETDTQYF. CDR3 nucleotide sequence: TGTGCCAGCAGTTCCCGATGGGGGCAGCAGGAAACAGATACGCAGTATTTT. The J gene is TRBJ2-3, the V gene TRBV27, with a possible D match to TRBD1 (6 bases). V lost 4 bases and J 3 bases, leaving 20 bases between the germline ends. Germline loops: CDR1 MNHEY, CDR2 SMNVEV (reference sequence). This CDR3 is 17 amino acids long.

The chain employs TRBV2 and TRBJ1-5, with 9 nucleotides matching TRBD1. The CDR3 has 17 residues. The ends lost 3 bases at V and 5 bases at J; junction bases unmatched: 11. Germline assignment: CDR1 SNHLY and CDR2 FYNNEI. The CDR3 loop reads CASSDLYARTGDQPQHF. The CDR3 DNA follows: TGTGCCAGCAGTGATCTCTATGCAAGGACAGGGGATCAGCCCCAGCATTTT.

There are a few counts of this clonotype. CDR3 in amino acids: CASSTQVGRGNQPQHF. Written as DNA, the CDR3 is TGTGCCAGCAGTACACAGGTCGGGAGGGGAAATCAGCCCCAGCATTTT. V usage is TRBV12-3 or TRBV12-4 and J usage is TRBJ1-5; D might be TRBD1 (5 bases). This CDR3 is built from 16 residues. Trimming shortened V by 5 bases and J by 4 bases, and 18 bases separated the two germline ends.

The chain recombines TRBV12-3 or TRBV12-4 with TRBJ1-5; D possibly corresponds to TRBD1 (5 bases). V was clipped by 7 bases and J by 7 bases, with 17 bases between them. CDR3 length: 14 amino acids. CDR3 nucleotide sequence: TGTGCCAGCAAACTTCCGGGACCCCGCCAGCCCCAGCATTTT. It codes for CASKLPGPRQPQHF.

The gene calls are TRBV21-1 and TRBJ2-1; the tabulated D call, TRBD2, remains unverified against the DNA. TRBV21-1 is designated a pseudogene. The CDR3 loop spans 15 amino acids. The CDR3 reads CASSTIGRPYNEQFF. The CDR3 DNA is TGTGCCAGCAGCACGATAGGGAGACCCTACAATGAGCAGTTCTTC.

J is TRBJ2-7 and V is TRBV6-2 or TRBV6-3; D is perhaps TRBD2 (6 bases). CDR1 is MNHEY and CDR2 is SVGEGT in the germline V gene. Trimming left V 7 bases short and J 0 bases short, with 16 bases between. The CDR3 runs to 15 residues. The CDR3 bases are TGTGCCAGCACCAATGGGGGGAAGAGCTCCTACGAGCAGTACTTC. Amino acids: CASTNGGKSSYEQYF.

This clonotype was seen repeatedly, ten times or more. The rearrangement uses TRBV20-1 and TRBJ2-7, with D unresolved. Trimming removed 6 bases at V and 1 base at J, with 4 bases between. CDR3 length: 10 residues. Germline CDR1 is DFQATT and CDR2 is SNEGSKA (reference sequence). The CDR3 loop is CSAQSYEQYF. The CDR3 DNA follows: TGCAGTGCCCAGTCCTACGAGCAGTACTTC.

This chain links TRBV12-3 or TRBV12-4 with TRBJ2-2; 9 nucleotides agree with TRBD1. CDR3 size: 14 residues. After removal of 5 bases from V and 8 bases from J, the junction contained 6 bases not matched to a gene. CDR3 DNA: TGTGCCAGCAGTCCCGGGACAGGGCCGGGGGAGCTGTTTTTT. Translation gives CASSPGTGPGELFF.

V gene TRBV7-9 combines with J gene TRBJ2-1; 9 nucleotides align to TRBD1. The CDR3 spans 15 residues. Trimming cost V 5 bases and J 7 bases; bases outside gene matches: 9. Germline CDR1 reads SEHNR; CDR2 reads FQNEAQ (reference sequence). The CDR3 loop is CASSLPGQGRNEQFF. Written as DNA, the CDR3 is TGTGCCAGCAGCCTACCGGGACAGGGTAGAAATGAGCAGTTCTTC.

This clonotype was counted a few times. The V and J genes are TRBV6-1 and TRBJ1-1, with D uncertain. Trimming took off 7 bases at V and 0 bases at J, with 9 bases between the two ends. CDR3 length equals 13 residues. Germline CDR1 reads MNHNS; CDR2 reads SASEGT. CDR3 in DNA: TGTGCCAGCATGAAGGTATTGAACACTGAAGCTTTCTTT. Protein: CASMKVLNTEAFF.

The chain recombines TRBV15 with TRBJ1-6; 7 bases fit TRBD1. The germline V gene has CDR1 LNHNV and CDR2 YYDKDF (reference sequence). The CDR3 has 17 amino acids. Trimming cost V 0 bases and J 7 bases; bases outside gene matches: 9. The CDR3 sequence: CATSRDGKQGWNSPLHF. The DNA of the CDR3 is TGTGCCACCAGCAGAGACGGGAAACAGGGGTGGAATTCACCCCTCCACTTT.

This clonotype was recorded a few times. The chain is built from TRBV12-3 or TRBV12-4 and TRBJ2-7, with 11 bases identical to TRBD2. V dropped 2 bases and J dropped 4; count of bases not matched to a gene: 7. The CDR3 consists of 16 residues. The CDR3 nucleotides read TGTGCCAGCAGTTTATGGGGGGGACTAGCGGTTTACGAGCAGTACTTC. Translation: CASSLWGGLAVYEQYF.

V gene TRBV5-1 combines with J gene TRBJ1-4; D gene unclear. This CDR3 has 15 amino acids. V was cut by 0 bases and J by 5 bases, with 11 bases left in between. Germline assignment: CDR1 SGHRS and CDR2 YFSETQ. The CDR3 is CASSLAYKPNEKLFF. The CDR3 nucleotides read TGCGCCAGCAGCTTGGCCTACAAGCCGAATGAAAAACTGTTTTTT.

V and J are TRBV27 and TRBJ2-5; D possibly uses TRBD1 or TRBD2 (5 bases each). Germline assignment: CDR1 MNHEY and CDR2 SMNVEV (reference sequence). Trimming removed 7 bases from V and 2 bases from J, with 11 bases in between. The CDR3 runs 13 residues. This chain's CDR3 is CASKGDLQETQYF. The DNA for the CDR3 is TGTGCCAGCAAAGGGGACCTTCAAGAGACCCAGTACTTC.

This clonotype was observed at least ten times. The rearrangement links TRBV11-1 to TRBJ2-1; D may be TRBD1 or TRBD2 (5 bases each). The CDR3 has 14 amino acids. Germline V gene data show CDR1 as SGHAT and CDR2 as FQDESV (reference sequence). The germline V and J ends were trimmed by 0 bases and 5 bases, with 8 bases remaining between them. CDR3 in DNA: TGTGCCAGCAGCTTAGCCGGGACCAACAATGAGCAGTTCTTC. It is translated as CASSLAGTNNEQFF. Based on the CDR3 plus reference TRBV11-1 and TRBJ2-1, the full variable domain is EAEVAQSPRYKITEKSQAVAFWCDPISGHATLYWYRQILGQGPELLVQFQDESVVDDSQLPKDRFSAERLKGVDSTLKIQPAELGDSAMYLCASSLAGTNNEQFFGPGTRLTVL.

The chain employs TRBV12-3 or TRBV12-4 and TRBJ2-3, with TRBD1 matching 8 bases. CDR3 size: 15 residues. The V segment lost 3 bases and the J segment 5 bases; nucleotides outside the gene matches: 7. The CDR3: CASSLGDRKQDTQYF. The CDR3, as DNA: TGTGCCAGCAGTTTGGGGGACAGGAAGCAAGATACGCAGTATTTT.

This clonotype was detected once. This chain joins TRBV3-1 and TRBJ2-1; 10 positions agree with TRBD2. CDR1 LGHDT and CDR2 YNNKEL come from the germline V gene (reference sequence). V gave up 4 bases and J gave up 0 bases; unmatched junction bases: 6. CDR3 length equals 17 residues. The CDR3 here is CASSPRTSGLSYNEQFF. The DNA for the CDR3 is TGTGCCAGCAGCCCAAGGACTAGCGGCCTCTCCTACAATGAGCAGTTCTTC.

J is TRBJ1-1 and V is TRBV14, with 7 bases matching TRBD1. The germline V gene has CDR1 SGHDN and CDR2 FVKESK. The CDR3 contains 16 residues. The J segment lost 3 bases and the V segment lost 4 bases, leaving 11 bases of the junction unmatched. The CDR3 DNA follows: TGTGCCAGCAGCCGAGAACTTTACAGGGGACACACTGAAGCTTTCTTT. This codes for CASSRELYRGHTEAFF. Based on the CDR3 plus reference TRBV14 and TRBJ1-1, the full variable domain is EAGVTQFPSHSVIEKGQTVTLRCDPISGHDNLYWYRRVMGKEIKFLLHFVKESKQDESGMPNNRFLAERTGGTYSTLKVQPAELEDSGVYFCASSRELYRGHTEAFFGQGTRLTVV.